The clone carrying this T cell receptor (beta chain) was picked up many times. TCRdb used MiXCR to reprocess the RT-PCR reads, holding one entry per CDR3 protein. The sample carries hundreds of thousands of distinct CDR3 sequences, approximately 15% recorded once. The germline V gene has CDR1 SGHRS and CDR2 YFSETQ. The CDR3 spans 15 residues. V lost 3 bases to trimming and J lost 7 bases, with 17 bases between them. The source material was memory CD4+ T cells from blood. This clonotype was obtained from a female donor in good health, serving as a healthy control. The genes are TRBV5-1 and TRBJ2-4; D could derive from TRBD1 or TRBD2 (5 bases each). For the CDR3, the DNA is TGCGCCAGCAGCTCCCGCCCAGACGGGACGAACATTCAGTACTTC. Translation gives CASSSRPDGTNIQYF.